The 3 T cell receptor beta chains below all came from one sample that was sequenced in a study of technical replicates of blood from a handful of donors. Method: immunoSEQ multiplex PCR; TCRdb's copy keeps in-frame clones and lacks some. The sample includes 55,000 to 60,000 clones, roughly 93% of them seen just once. Sequencing used PBMCs. The receptors derive from a human donor in good health. Some clones in this sample may be carry-over from other donors' samples.

This sequence joins TRBV5-4 and TRBJ1-6; 7 nucleotides line up with TRBD1. V gave up 0 bases and J gave up 2 bases; unmatched junction bases: 2. CDR1 and CDR2 from the germline V gene are SGHNT and YYREEE (reference sequence). This CDR3 is built from 16 residues. Here the CDR3 DNA reads TGTGCCAGCAGCTTGGGACAGGGAACCTATAATTCACCCCTCCACTTT. Translation: CASSLGQGTYNSPLHF.

The chain carries TRBV5-4 and TRBJ2-7; D not certain. Between the trimmed V and J ends, which lost 4 bases and 3 bases, there was a span of 14 bases. The CDR3 spans 14 residues. Germline values: CDR1 SGHNT, CDR2 YYREEE (reference sequence). CDR3 bases: TGTGCCAGCAGCCTGGAATTAGAAAGCTACGAGCAGTACTTC. Residues: CASSLELESYEQYF.

The chain couples TRBV6-1 to TRBJ1-4; TRBD1 agrees at 9 bases. Unmatched junction bases numbered 10, after V lost 4 bases and J lost 7 bases. The CDR3 length is 16 residues. Germline V gives CDR1 MNHNS, CDR2 SASEGT. Written as DNA, the CDR3 is TGTGCCAGCAGTGCATCGACCGGGACAGGGCCTGAAAAACTGTTTTTT. Amino acid sequence: CASSASTGTGPEKLFF.